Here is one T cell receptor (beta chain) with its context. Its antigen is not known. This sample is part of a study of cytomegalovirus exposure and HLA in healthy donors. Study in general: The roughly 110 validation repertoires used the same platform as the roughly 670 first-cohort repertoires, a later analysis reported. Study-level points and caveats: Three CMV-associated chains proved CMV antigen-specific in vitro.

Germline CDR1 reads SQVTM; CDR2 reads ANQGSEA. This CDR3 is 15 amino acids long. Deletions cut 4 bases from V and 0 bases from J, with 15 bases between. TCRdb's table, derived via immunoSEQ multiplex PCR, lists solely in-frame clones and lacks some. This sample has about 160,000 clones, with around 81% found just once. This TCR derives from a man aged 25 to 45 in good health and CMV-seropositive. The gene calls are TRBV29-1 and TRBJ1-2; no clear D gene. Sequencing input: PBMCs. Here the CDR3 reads CSVGQLTVTNYGYTF. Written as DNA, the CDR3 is TGCAGCGTTGGCCAATTGACTGTTACTAACTATGGCTACACCTTC.